The rows below give T cell receptor beta chains drawn from one sample of a study of blood T cell repertoires in COVID-19. The protocol was immunoSEQ multiplex PCR, while the TCRdb copy is restricted to in-frame clones and leaves out a portion. The table records around 170,000 clones, over 80% of them present only once. What was sequenced was peripheral blood. All receptors derive from a woman in her 40s with acute or convalescent COVID-19. Each CDR3 is given with its conserved first and last residue. The order of the fields is V gene, J gene, CDR3 protein.

TRBV2	TRBJ2-7	CASSEGPGSVYEQYF
TRBV27	TRBJ2-7	CASRRDPYLPYEQYF
TRBV6-5	TRBJ2-1	CASSYYASGYNEQFF
TRBV7-2	TRBJ2-3	CASSPKDTQYF
TRBV4-2	TRBJ2-7	CASSQDTSGYEQYF
TRBV27	TRBJ2-6	CASSRQRSGANVLTF
TRBV12-3/TRBV12-4	TRBJ1-1	CASSLTVIAEAFF
TRBV11-1	TRBJ1-5	CASSLTRGQPQHF
TRBV7-7	TRBJ2-2	CASRQLPSGGTGELFF
TRBV27	TRBJ2-7	CASSYNLVHEQYF
TRBV5-6	TRBJ2-7	CASNKVGGDLGYEQYF
TRBV7-9	TRBJ1-1	CASSSIANRDRGTEAFF
TRBV16	TRBJ1-5	CASSPTDFQNQPQHF
TRBV30	TRBJ1-2	CAGSDRAIYGYTF
TRBV7-8	TRBJ1-2	CASSLSLRGGYTF
TRBV28	TRBJ1-1	CASRFRDRILTEAFF
TRBV19	TRBJ1-1	CASSLGTGVTEAFF
TRBV18	TRBJ2-1	CASSPPQGFNEQFF
TRBV5-1	TRBJ2-7	CASRTSGTAYEQYF
TRBV3-1/TRBV3-2	TRBJ1-1	CASSQVEGPEAFF
TRBV20-1	TRBJ2-7	CSATTAYEQYF
TRBV12-3/TRBV12-4	TRBJ2-3	CASRTAGTDTQYF
TRBV5-1	TRBJ2-3	CASSPASGSTDTQYF
TRBV27	TRBJ2-7	CASSSMGPYEQYF
TRBV28	TRBJ1-6	CASSLSAGRSSPLHF
TRBV18	TRBJ2-1	CASSPPTGGPYNEQFF
TRBV7-2	TRBJ1-1	CASSLRGQLNTEAFF
TRBV7-2	TRBJ2-1	CASSPGGVLIEQFF
TRBV6-5	TRBJ2-7	CASDRSGEQYF
TRBV6-4	TRBJ1-2	CASRDRTYGYTF
TRBV2	TRBJ1-1	CASGRDTMNTEAFF
TRBV2	TRBJ2-1	CASSPGLAGGSYNEQFF
TRBV12-3/TRBV12-4	TRBJ2-2	CATRGTGELFF
TRBV6-5	TRBJ2-2	CASSRGYGELFF
TRBV9	TRBJ2-2	CASSVAGTSGVGELFF
TRBV28	TRBJ1-1	CASSSFYTEAFF
TRBV30	TRBJ1-5	CAWSSGTGVNQPQHF
TRBV13	TRBJ2-5	CASSLAGVGETQYF
TRBV19	TRBJ1-6	CASNDRANSPLHF
TRBV5-1	TRBJ2-7	CASSFREGLQYF
TRBV5-1	TRBJ1-4	CASSLGVGSEKLFF
TRBV7-9	TRBJ2-6	CASSPEGLIGDVLTF
TRBV7-9	TRBJ1-2	CASSLEGTGGGYTF
TRBV29-1	TRBJ1-3	CSASPGNLNTIYF
TRBV10-2	TRBJ2-3	CASSDLRDSSDTQYF
TRBV30	TRBJ1-6	CARTTGENSPLHF
TRBV6-1	TRBJ2-3	CASSEAAGDTDTQYF
TRBV28	TRBJ1-2	CASSTTGGNYGYTF
TRBV30	TRBJ2-1	CAWSSQSGRMGSYNEQFF
TRBV2	TRBJ2-7	CASGWGPDEQYF
TRBV10-3	TRBJ2-3	CAISGDRGTDTQYF
TRBV6-5	TRBJ1-2	CASSSQGNGYGYTF
TRBV5-1	TRBJ1-5	CASSLDSTYNQPQHF